This TCR beta chain was captured by sequencing in a study of blood T cell repertoires in COVID-19. Only in-frame clones appear in the TCRdb table, and some are missing; sequencing was by immunoSEQ multiplex PCR. The table includes around 140,000 clones, approximately 90% detected once. The CDR3 has 13 residues. Germline CDR1 and CDR2: KGHDR and SFDVKD. The ends were cut back, 5 bases at V and 2 bases at J, with 6 bases in the middle. The V call is TRBV24-1, the J call TRBJ2-1, with no clear D. The origin of this receptor is a man in his forties or fifties who had recovered from COVID-19. The specimen was PBMCs or T cells enriched from blood (not recorded which). CDR3 DNA sequence: TGTGCCACCAGTGCAACAACCTACAATGAGCAGTTCTTC. It translates to CATSATTYNEQFF.